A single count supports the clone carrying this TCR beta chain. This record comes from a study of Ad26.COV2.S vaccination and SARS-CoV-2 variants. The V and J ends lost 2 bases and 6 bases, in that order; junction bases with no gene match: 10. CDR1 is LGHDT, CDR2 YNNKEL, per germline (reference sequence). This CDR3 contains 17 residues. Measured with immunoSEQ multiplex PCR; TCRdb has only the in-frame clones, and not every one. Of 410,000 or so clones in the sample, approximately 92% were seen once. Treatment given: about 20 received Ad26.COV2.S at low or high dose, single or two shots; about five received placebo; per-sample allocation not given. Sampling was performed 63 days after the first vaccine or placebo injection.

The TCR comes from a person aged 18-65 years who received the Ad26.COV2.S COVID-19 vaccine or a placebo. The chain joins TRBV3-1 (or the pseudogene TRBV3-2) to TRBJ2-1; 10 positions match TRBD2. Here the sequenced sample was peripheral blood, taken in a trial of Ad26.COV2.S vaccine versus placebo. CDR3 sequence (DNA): TGTGCCAGCAGCCAATCTATAGGAGCGGGAGGGGTCAATGAGCAGTTCTTC. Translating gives CASSQSIGAGGVNEQFF.